The 6 T cell receptor beta chains in this list originate from one sample, sequenced in a study of T-cell reconstitution after alpha-beta-depleted transplantation in children. Unique molecular identifiers were used in preparing the TCRbeta library. TCRdb fed the PCR reads into MiXCR, producing one record per CDR3 protein. The sample holds a few hundred thousand distinct CDR3 sequences, roughly 27% seen once. Sequenced material: PBMCs, taken before TCRalphabeta/CD19-depleted stem cell transplant. These receptors were taken from a boy under three years old with Wiskott-Aldrich syndrome, due to receive a stem cell transplant.

There are a few counts of this clonotype. The chain has TRBV18 and TRBJ1-5; D is ambiguous. CDR1 and CDR2 from the germline V gene are KGHSH and LQKENI. The CDR3 contains 16 residues. V lost 4 bases to trimming and J lost 0 bases, with 13 bases between them. CDR3 in amino acids: CASSLRHSNSNQPQHF. Here the CDR3 DNA reads TGTGCCAGCTCACTCCGGCACAGTAATAGCAATCAGCCCCAGCATTTT. Full variable domain (rest looked up from reference TRBV18 and TRBJ1-5): NAGVMQNPRHLVRRRGQEARLRCSPMKGHSHVYWYRQLPEEGLKFMVYLQKENIIDESGMPKERFSAEFPKEGPSILRIQQVVRGDSAAYFCASSLRHSNSNQPQHFGDGTRLSIL.

Comment on this clonotype: One end of the junction is discordant with germline, which a read error may explain. This chain uses TRBV4-2 with TRBJ1-3; D unresolved. The CDR3 is made up of 16 amino acids. From germline, CDR1 is LGHNA and CDR2 YNFKEQ. The CDR3 DNA follows: TGTGCCAGCAACCAACCGGACCTTTACTCTGGAAACACCATATATTTT. Protein sequence: CASNQPDLYSGNTIYF.

The rearrangement links TRBV11-2 to TRBJ2-3; 10 nucleotides match TRBD2. Germline assignment: CDR1 SGHAT and CDR2 FQNNGV. The ends lost 0 bases at V and 11 bases at J; junction bases unmatched: 11. The CDR3 is 16 amino acids. This CDR3 reads CASSLDGASGSMRQYF. In DNA form, the CDR3 reads TGTGCCAGCAGCTTAGATGGGGCTAGCGGGAGTATGCGGCAGTATTTT. The full variable domain, its missing parts supplied by reference TRBV11-2 and TRBJ2-3, is EAGVAQSPRYKIIEKRQSVAFWCNPISGHATLYWYQQILGQGPKLLIQFQNNGVVDDSQLPKDRFSAERLKGVDSTLKIQPAKLEDSAVYLCASSLDGASGSMRQYFGPGTRLTVL.

This chain connects TRBV20-1 to TRBJ2-3; no definite D call. This CDR3 spans 14 amino acids. V lost 0 bases to trimming and J lost 6 bases, with 13 bases between them. Germline lookup yields CDR1 DFQATT and CDR2 SNEGSKA (reference sequence). CDR3 nucleotides: TGCAGTGCTAGAGATCGAAGAGTACCGGATACGCAGTATTTT. Translating it yields CSARDRRVPDTQYF.

V gene TRBV5-5 combines with J gene TRBJ2-7, with 7 bases aligning to TRBD2. Germline-derived CDR1 and CDR2 are SGHKS and YYEKEE (reference sequence). V was clipped by 5 bases and J by 0 bases; unmatched bases: 8. The CDR3 is made up of 15 amino acids. The CDR3: CASRKTSVSSYEQYF. In DNA, the CDR3 is TGTGCCAGCAGAAAAACTAGCGTCAGCTCCTACGAGCAGTACTTC. Full variable domain (outside the CDR3, taken from reference TRBV5-5 and TRBJ2-7): DAGVTQSPTHLIKTRGQQVTLRCSPISGHKSVSWYQQVLGQGPQFIFQYYEKEERGRGNFPDRFSARQFPNYSSELNVNALLLGDSALYLCASRKTSVSSYEQYFGPGTRLTVT.

This chain links TRBV2 with TRBJ1-5; possibly TRBD1 for D (5 bases). The CDR3 has 15 residues. The V and J ends lost 5 bases and 3 bases respectively, with 14 bases between them. The V gene's germline CDR1 is SNHLY and CDR2 FYNNEI. CDR3 in DNA: TGTGCCAGCAGTAGGGACTCCCCTGACAATCAGCCCCAGCATTTT. It is translated as CASSRDSPDNQPQHF.